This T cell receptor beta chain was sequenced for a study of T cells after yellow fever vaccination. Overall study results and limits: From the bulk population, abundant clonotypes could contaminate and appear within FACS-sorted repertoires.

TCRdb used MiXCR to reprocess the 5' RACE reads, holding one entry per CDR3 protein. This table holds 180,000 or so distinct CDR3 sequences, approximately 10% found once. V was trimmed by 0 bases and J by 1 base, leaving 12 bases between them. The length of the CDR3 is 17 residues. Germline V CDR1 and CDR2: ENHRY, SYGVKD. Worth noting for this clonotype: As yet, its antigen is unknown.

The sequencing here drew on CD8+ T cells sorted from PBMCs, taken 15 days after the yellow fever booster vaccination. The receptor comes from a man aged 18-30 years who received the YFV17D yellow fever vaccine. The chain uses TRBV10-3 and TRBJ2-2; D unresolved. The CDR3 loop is CAISESSMGQNTGELFF. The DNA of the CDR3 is TGTGCCATCAGTGAGTCGAGTATGGGTCAGAACACCGGGGAGCTGTTTTTT.